The 6 T cell receptor beta chains reported below all come from one sample, sequenced in a study of blood T cell repertoires in COVID-19. Data came from immunoSEQ multiplex PCR; TCRdb stores just in-frame clones and leaves some out. The sample includes approximately 75,000 clones, about three quarters seen only once; the top ten take under 30%. The sample comprised peripheral blood. The receptors come from a woman older than 75 with active or convalescent COVID-19.

This clone was found once. V and J are TRBV27 and TRBJ1-1; 7 bases line up with TRBD1. The CDR3 is made up of 15 amino acids. Germline V gives CDR1 MNHEY, CDR2 SMNVEV (reference sequence). V shed 6 bases, J shed 3 bases, and the junction held 10 bases outside the gene matches. CDR3 loop: CASRIRQGSDTEAFF. The CDR3, as DNA: TGTGCCAGCAGGATTAGACAGGGTTCGGACACTGAAGCTTTCTTT.

The chain is built from TRBV5-1 and TRBJ1-1; 8 nucleotides line up with TRBD1. Germline V CDR1 and CDR2: SGHRS, YFSETQ. CDR3 size: 16 residues. The J segment lost 2 bases and the V segment lost 2 bases, leaving 8 bases of the junction unmatched. The chain's CDR3 is CASSLAGQAINTEAFF. CDR3 nucleotides: TGCGCCAGCAGCTTAGCGGGACAGGCGATAAACACTGAAGCTTTCTTT.

The V call is TRBV28, the J call TRBJ1-4, with 7 bases fitting TRBD1. V was clipped by 4 bases and J by 10 bases; unmatched bases: 12. CDR1 and CDR2 from the germline V gene are MDHEN and SYDVKM. CDR3 length: 15 amino acids. For the CDR3, the DNA is TGTGCCAGCAGTTCAATCCGACAGGGAAGGCGAAAACTGTTTTTT. It codes for CASSSIRQGRRKLFF.

This clone was picked up one time. The chain has TRBV11-2 and TRBJ2-2; D perhaps matches TRBD2 (5 bases). There are 16 residues in the CDR3. Trimming cost V 0 bases and J 6 bases, with 14 bases left between them. Germline V CDR1 and CDR2: SGHAT, FQNNGV. The CDR3 bases are TGTGCCAGCAGCTTAGATCTCGGGGTGGGAGCCGGGGAGCTGTTTTTT. Amino acid sequence: CASSLDLGVGAGELFF.

The gene calls are TRBV5-8 and TRBJ1-1; D uncertain. CDR3 size: 14 residues. Germline values: CDR1 SGHTS, CDR2 YDEGEE. The V and J ends lost 1 base and 0 bases respectively, with 7 bases between them. The CDR3 DNA sequence: TGTGCCAGCAGCTTGACCGACATGAACACTGAAGCTTTCTTT. It yields the protein CASSLTDMNTEAFF.

This clone was observed a few times. The CDR3 sequence is CASSPWTLLRLSSYEQYF. In nucleotides, the CDR3 is TGTGCCAGCAGTCCATGGACACTTTTGCGATTATCCTCCTACGAGCAGTACTTC. The chain employs TRBV28 and TRBJ2-7; possible D gene TRBD1, 5 bases. The CDR3 consists of 18 residues. V was cut by 5 bases and J by 0 bases, with 23 bases left in between. Germline loops: CDR1 MDHEN, CDR2 SYDVKM.